The 27 T cell receptor beta chains presented below share a single source sample, sequenced in a study of shared clonotypes between healthy human individuals. Data came from immunoSEQ multiplex PCR; TCRdb stores just in-frame clones and leaves some out. The table includes over 400,000 clones, 95% to 96% detected once. Sequencing input: naive CD4+ T cells sorted from blood. Sample subset: CD45RA+ positively selected. The receptors shown here come from a woman in her 30s in good health.

This clone showed up just a few times. V is TRBV28 and J is TRBJ1-2; no clear D. The CDR3 length is 13 residues. Looked up from germline, CDR1 is MDHEN and CDR2 is SYDVKM. V was cut by 8 bases and J by 0 bases, with 10 bases left in between. CDR3 bases: TGTGCCAGCGGGTCCGGAGCTAACTATGGCTACACCTTC. It specifies CASGSGANYGYTF.

The CDR3 spells CASSLGSRSYEQYF. In nucleotides, the CDR3 is TGCGCCAGCAGCTTGGGATCTCGTTCCTACGAGCAGTACTTC. The V gene is TRBV5-1, the J gene TRBJ2-5; unclear D gene. TRBJ2-7 explains the end of the DNA better; the J call may be wrong. The length of the CDR3 is 14 residues. The germline V gene encodes CDR1 SGHRS and CDR2 YFSETQ.

CDR3 bases: TGTGCCAGCTTAAGGGGGCAAGAGACCCAGTACTTC. This encodes CASLRGQETQYF. The J gene is TRBJ2-5, the V gene TRBV28, with D tentatively TRBD1 (6 bases). The CDR3 consists of 12 residues. Deletions cut 8 bases from V and 2 bases from J, with 9 bases between. The germline V gene has CDR1 MDHEN and CDR2 SYDVKM.

The J gene is TRBJ2-2, the V gene TRBV18; 8 nucleotides match TRBD2. Germline CDR1 KGHSH, CDR2 LQKENI. This CDR3 has 17 amino acids. V gave up 3 bases and J gave up 2 bases; unmatched junction bases: 8. The chain's CDR3 is CASSPLLAGSNTGELFF. CDR3 coding DNA: TGTGCCAGCTCACCGCTTCTAGCGGGTAGCAACACCGGGGAGCTGTTTTTT.

This clone was observed a single time. V is TRBV6-6 and J is TRBJ2-3; 8 bases are a match to TRBD2. Germline loops: CDR1 MNHNY, CDR2 SVGAGI (reference sequence). The CDR3 runs to 14 residues. J gave up 3 bases and V 6 bases, and 5 bases lay outside the gene matches. The CDR3 coding sequence is TGTGCCAGCAGGCCCGGGGGGGGTACAGATACGCAGTATTTT. Translation gives CASRPGGGTDTQYF.

The chain recombines TRBV7-9 with TRBJ2-3; 11 nucleotides line up with TRBD2. V lost 5 bases and J lost 3; bases outside the gene matches: 4. Germline CDR1 is SEHNR and CDR2 is FQNEAQ (reference sequence). The CDR3 is 15 residues long. The CDR3 reads CASSVTSGSTDTQYF. As DNA, the CDR3 is TGTGCCAGCAGCGTTACTAGCGGGAGTACAGATACGCAGTATTTT. Complete variable domain (other parts from reference TRBV7-9 and TRBJ2-3): DTGVSQNPRHKITKRGQNVTFRCDPISEHNRLYWYRQTLGQGPEFLTYFQNEAQLEKSRLLSDRFSAERPKGSFSTLEIQRTEQGDSAMYLCASSVTSGSTDTQYFGPGTRLTVL.

This chain connects TRBV11-2 to TRBJ2-2; D is possibly TRBD2 (5 bases). Germline lookup yields CDR1 SGHAT and CDR2 FQNNGV. V lost 3 bases and J 6 bases, leaving 8 bases between the germline ends. The CDR3 covers 13 residues. Here the CDR3 DNA reads TGTGCCAGCAGCTTGCGACTATCCGGGGAGCTGTTTTTT. Translated: CASSLRLSGELFF.

The chain employs TRBV2 and TRBJ1-2; TRBD1 agrees at 7 bases. This CDR3 is 12 amino acids long. Germline CDR1 and CDR2: SNHLY and FYNNEI. The V gene end was trimmed by 4 bases and the J gene end by 12 bases; junction bases not matched to a gene: 8. The CDR3 reads CASSVRQGSDTF. For the CDR3, the DNA is TGTGCCAGCAGTGTAAGACAGGGTAGTGACACCTTC.

The chain employs TRBV6-5 and TRBJ2-7; no clear D gene. V lost 2 bases and J lost 3, with 8 bases in between. The length of the CDR3 is 13 residues. Germline V gene lookup returns CDR1 MNHEY and CDR2 SVGAGI. CDR3 sequence reads: CASSYKGGYEQYF. In DNA form, the CDR3 reads TGTGCCAGCAGTTACAAAGGTGGCTACGAGCAGTACTTC.

With respect to this clone: The sample has other DNA sequences that encode this CDR3 too. V and J are TRBV19 and TRBJ1-1; unclear D gene. The CDR3 extends over 13 amino acids. V lost 3 bases and J 3 bases, leaving 8 bases between the germline ends. Germline V CDR1 and CDR2: LNHDA, SQIVND (reference sequence). CDR3 in amino acids: CASSIVRDTEAFF. The CDR3 DNA is TGTGCCAGTAGTATCGTGCGGGACACTGAAGCTTTCTTT.

This clone was recorded only once. The rearrangement uses TRBV19 and TRBJ2-7; D uncertain. Germline V CDR1 and CDR2: LNHDA, SQIVND (reference sequence). CDR3 length: 13 residues. The ends were cut back, 6 bases at V and 2 bases at J, with 11 bases in the middle. The CDR3 here is CASSDGLTYEQYF. The CDR3 DNA follows: TGTGCCAGTAGCGACGGATTAACCTACGAGCAGTACTTC. The full variable domain, its missing parts supplied by reference TRBV19 and TRBJ2-7, is DGGITQSPKYLFRKEGQNVTLSCEQNLNHDAMYWYRQDPGQGLRLIYYSQIVNDFQKGDIAEGYSVSREKKESFPLTVTSAQKNPTAFYLCASSDGLTYEQYFGPGTRLTVT.

For this clone: Within the sample, other DNA sequences also encode this same CDR3. V usage is TRBV5-4 and J usage is TRBJ2-1; D ambiguous. From germline, CDR1 is SGHNT and CDR2 YYREEE (reference sequence). Trimming cost V 0 bases and J 0 bases, with 7 bases left between them. This CDR3 contains 15 residues. CDR3 loop: CASSLDFSSYNEQFF. The CDR3 DNA sequence: TGTGCCAGCAGCTTGGACTTTAGCTCCTACAATGAGCAGTTCTTC.

V and J are TRBV5-1 and TRBJ2-1; D might be TRBD1 (6 bases). This CDR3 has 13 amino acids. Deletions cut 7 bases from V and 2 bases from J, with 10 bases between. Germline CDR1 SGHRS, CDR2 YFSETQ. Written as DNA, the CDR3 is TGCGCCAGCCGGGACACTACCTACAATGAGCAGTTCTTC. Translating it yields CASRDTTYNEQFF.

The rearrangement links TRBV19 to TRBJ2-4; D remains unclear. CDR3 length: 13 residues. CDR1 and CDR2 from the germline V gene are LNHDA and SQIVND (reference sequence). Trimming stripped 4 bases from V and 4 bases from J, with 8 bases between. CDR3 in DNA: TGTGCCAGTAGTAGCCGAGATAAAAACATTCAGTACTTC. It specifies CASSSRDKNIQYF.

V usage is TRBV27 and J usage is TRBJ2-5; D gene ambiguous. Germline lookup yields CDR1 MNHEY and CDR2 SMNVEV (reference sequence). The V and J ends lost 3 bases and 1 base respectively, with 15 bases between them. The CDR3 has 16 amino acids. CDR3 sequence reads: CASSFRAEYTQETQYF. For the CDR3, the DNA is TGTGCCAGCAGTTTTCGGGCGGAATATACCCAAGAGACCCAGTACTTC.

CDR3 protein: CASSFRGVYGYTF. For the CDR3, the DNA is TGTGCCAGCAGTTTCCGGGGGGTCTATGGCTACACCTTC. V is TRBV28 and J is TRBJ1-2; weak D call: TRBD1 (5 bases). CDR3 size: 13 residues. The V end lost 3 bases, the J end lost 4 bases, and 9 bases lay between the germline ends. Germline V gene sequence: CDR1 MDHEN, CDR2 SYDVKM.

CDR3 residues: CASSQALGTDTQYF. DNA of the CDR3: TGCGCCAGCAGCCAAGCCTTAGGCACAGATACGCAGTATTTT. The rearrangement joins TRBV4-1 to TRBJ2-3; D is ambiguous. The CDR3 is made up of 14 amino acids. The V gene lost 1 base and the J gene lost 1 base, with 6 bases spanning the gap. From germline, CDR1 is MGHRA and CDR2 YSYEKL.

The chain uses TRBV23-1 and TRBJ2-3; the D is unclear. TRBV23-1 is an open reading frame whose function is uncertain. This CDR3 region has 13 residues. Trimming took off 6 bases at V and 0 bases at J, with 7 bases between the two ends. The CDR3: CASSGGSTDTQYF. CDR3 DNA: TGCGCCAGCAGCGGCGGTAGCACAGATACGCAGTATTTT.

With regard to this clone: Different DNA sequences within this sample yield the same CDR3. This sequence joins TRBV5-6 and TRBJ2-1, with unresolved D. CDR1 and CDR2 (germline): SGHDT, YYEEEE. V was cut by 3 bases and J by 5 bases, with 3 bases left in between. The CDR3 runs 11 residues. As DNA, the CDR3 is TGTGCCAGCAGCTCGGACAATGAGCAGTTCTTC. It encodes CASSSDNEQFF.

The chain has TRBV15 and TRBJ2-3; either TRBD1 or TRBD2 may supply D (6 bases each). CDR3 length equals 16 residues. V was clipped by 3 bases and J by 5 bases, with 18 bases between them. Germline-derived CDR1 and CDR2 are LNHNV and YYDKDF (reference sequence). The CDR3 sequence is CATSRGGASRLDTQYF. The CDR3 DNA follows: TGTGCCACCAGCAGGGGGGGCGCCTCGAGGTTAGATACGCAGTATTTT.

This clone appeared a single time. The rearrangement links TRBV28 to TRBJ1-1; TRBD1 is a possible D gene (5 bases). V dropped 8 bases and J dropped 1 base, with 14 bases sitting between them. The CDR3 length is 14 residues. CDR1 is MDHEN, CDR2 SYDVKM, per germline. In DNA form, the CDR3 reads TGTGCCAGCGCATCAGGGTTCGGGAACACTGAAGCTTTCTTT. Translation: CASASGFGNTEAFF.

This chain links TRBV15 with TRBJ2-5, with 8 nucleotides matching TRBD1. The J call may not be correct, given that the DNA end is closer to TRBJ2-7. CDR1 LNHNV and CDR2 YYDKDF come from the germline V gene (reference sequence). This CDR3 is 15 amino acids long. CDR3 bases: TGTGCCACCAGCCAATCCGGGACAGGACTTTACGAGCAGTACTTC. It is translated as CATSQSGTGLYEQYF.

A single count supports this clone. The rearrangement links TRBV18 to TRBJ2-5; D is ambiguous. The germline V gene encodes CDR1 KGHSH and CDR2 LQKENI. V dropped 6 bases and J dropped 5 bases, with 10 bases sitting between them. There are 12 residues in the CDR3. The CDR3 protein is CASSLNGETQYF. DNA for the CDR3: TGTGCCAGCTCCCTCAACGGGGAGACCCAGTACTTC.

In this sample, this clone turned up once. The chain employs TRBV28 and TRBJ2-7, with D possibly TRBD2 on 6 matching bases. Trimming took 10 bases from V and 1 from J, leaving 17 bases between them. The CDR3 has 14 amino acids. The V gene's germline CDR1 is MDHEN and CDR2 SYDVKM. CDR3 in DNA: TGTGCCACTGCTGGCGCGGGGAATTCCTACGAGCAGTACTTC. Its protein product is CATAGAGNSYEQYF.

This rearrangement joins TRBV18 to TRBJ1-3; no clear D gene. CDR1 KGHSH and CDR2 LQKENI come from the germline V gene. This CDR3 spans 17 amino acids. Trimming stripped 3 bases from V and 3 bases from J, with 18 bases between. The CDR3 region has the DNA TGTGCCAGCTCACCGATCCCCCCTGGGCCGGATGGAAACACCATATATTTT. It codes for CASSPIPPGPDGNTIYF.

This sequence joins TRBV5-5 and TRBJ1-2; tentative D call: TRBD1 (5 bases). Looked up from germline, CDR1 is SGHKS and CDR2 is YYEKEE (reference sequence). V lost 1 base to trimming and J lost 4 bases, with 17 bases between them. This CDR3 has 16 amino acids. The CDR3 coding sequence is TGTGCCAGCAGCTTGAAGTGGGGGGAAGTTCTCTATGGCTACACCTTC. Residues: CASSLKWGEVLYGYTF.

This chain joins TRBV5-1 and TRBJ2-1, with 9 bases fitting TRBD2. CDR1 and CDR2 (germline): SGHRS, YFSETQ. The CDR3 covers 16 residues. The V segment lost 0 bases and the J segment 1 base; nucleotides outside the gene matches: 2. This CDR3 is CASSLDSGSSYNEQFF. The DNA for the CDR3 is TGCGCCAGCAGCTTGGATAGCGGGAGTTCCTACAATGAGCAGTTCTTC.